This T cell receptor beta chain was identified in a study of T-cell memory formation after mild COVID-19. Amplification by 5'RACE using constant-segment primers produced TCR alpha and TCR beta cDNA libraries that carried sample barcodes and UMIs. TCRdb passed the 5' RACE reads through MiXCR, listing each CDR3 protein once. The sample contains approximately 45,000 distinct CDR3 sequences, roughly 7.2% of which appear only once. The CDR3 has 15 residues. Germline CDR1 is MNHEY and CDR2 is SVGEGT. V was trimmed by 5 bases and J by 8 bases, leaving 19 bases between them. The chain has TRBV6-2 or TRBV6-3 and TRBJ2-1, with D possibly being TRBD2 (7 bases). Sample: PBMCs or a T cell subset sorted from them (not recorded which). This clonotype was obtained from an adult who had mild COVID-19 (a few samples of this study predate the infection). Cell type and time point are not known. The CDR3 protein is CASSRLLGGQDEQFF. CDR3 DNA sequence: TGTGCCAGCAGTCGCCTATTGGGGGGGCAGGATGAGCAGTTCTTC.